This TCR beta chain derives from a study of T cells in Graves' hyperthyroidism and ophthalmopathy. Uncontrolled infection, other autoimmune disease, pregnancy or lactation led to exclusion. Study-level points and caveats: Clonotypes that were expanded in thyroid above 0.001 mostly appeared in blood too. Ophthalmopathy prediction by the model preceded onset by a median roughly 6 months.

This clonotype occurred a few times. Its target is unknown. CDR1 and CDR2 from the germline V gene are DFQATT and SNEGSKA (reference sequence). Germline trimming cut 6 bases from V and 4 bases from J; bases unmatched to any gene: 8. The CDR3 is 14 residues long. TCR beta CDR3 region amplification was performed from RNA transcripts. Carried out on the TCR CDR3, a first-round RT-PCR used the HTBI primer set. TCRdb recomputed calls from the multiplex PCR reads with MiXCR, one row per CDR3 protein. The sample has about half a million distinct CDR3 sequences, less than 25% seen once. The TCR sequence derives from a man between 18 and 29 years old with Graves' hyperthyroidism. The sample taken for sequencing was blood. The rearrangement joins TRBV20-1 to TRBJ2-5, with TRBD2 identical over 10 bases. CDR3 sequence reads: CSATLLAGTETQYF. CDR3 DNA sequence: TGCAGTGCCACCTTACTAGCGGGGACAGAGACCCAGTACTTC.